These 23 T cell receptor beta chains were all obtained from the same sample, sequenced in a study of OX40 agonist ivuxolimab in advanced cancers. Repertoires were generated with immunoSEQ multiplex PCR, while TCRdb's copy carries only in-frame clones and drops some. The data contain tens of thousands of clones, approximately 93% of them singletons. The input for sequencing was CD4+ or CD8+ T cells sorted from blood, taken in a trial of the OX40 agonist ivuxolimab. Receptors originate from an adult with an advanced solid tumor such as melanoma, head and neck, liver or kidney cancer.

J is TRBJ2-7 and V is TRBV7-9, with 8 bases lining up with TRBD1. Germline V CDR1 and CDR2: SEHNR, FQNEAQ (reference sequence). The V and J ends lost 9 bases and 1 base, in that order; junction bases with no gene match: 5. This CDR3 has 13 amino acids. This CDR3 is CASTNRGSYEQYF. The CDR3 DNA is TGTGCCAGTACTAACAGGGGGTCCTACGAGCAGTACTTC.

J is TRBJ2-1 and V is TRBV19; 8 positions match TRBD1. J gave up 3 bases and V 5 bases, and 6 bases lay outside the gene matches. CDR1 is LNHDA and CDR2 is SQIVND in the germline V gene (reference sequence). This CDR3 has 15 amino acids. Written as DNA, the CDR3 is TGTGCCAGTAGTCGGACAGGGATAAACTACAATGAGCAGTTCTTC. This encodes CASSRTGINYNEQFF.

The J gene is TRBJ2-1, the V gene TRBV27; possible D gene TRBD1, 5 bases. The V end lost 7 bases, the J end lost 0 bases, and 13 bases lay between the germline ends. The germline V gene encodes CDR1 MNHEY and CDR2 SMNVEV (reference sequence). The length of the CDR3 is 15 residues. CDR3 sequence (DNA): TGTGCCAGCAAGGGGTTCAAAAGCTCCTACAATGAGCAGTTCTTC. Amino acid sequence: CASKGFKSSYNEQFF.

A single count supports this clone. The rearrangement links TRBV5-6 to TRBJ2-5, with 12 positions matching TRBD2. V lost 4 bases and J lost 3; bases outside the gene matches: 7. The CDR3 runs 16 residues. Germline lookup yields CDR1 SGHDT and CDR2 YYEEEE. The CDR3 here is CASSQRLAGVKETQYF. The CDR3 nucleotides are TGTGCCAGCAGCCAGAGACTAGCGGGGGTTAAAGAGACCCAGTACTTC.

A single count supports this clone. The rearrangement links TRBV2 to TRBJ2-5; 11 nucleotides line up with TRBD2. Trimming removed 3 bases from V and 5 bases from J; junction bases left unmatched: 5. Germline V CDR1 and CDR2: SNHLY, FYNNEI. The CDR3 consists of 15 residues. The CDR3 loop is CASSDTSGSQETQYF. CDR3 in DNA: TGTGCCAGCAGTGACACTAGCGGGAGTCAGGAGACCCAGTACTTC.

This clone is labeled as medium-sized (0.01 to 0.1%). This chain joins TRBV4-3 and TRBJ1-1; TRBD1 agrees at 7 bases. V lost 0 bases to trimming and J lost 8 bases; unmatched junction nucleotides: 6. The CDR3 contains 14 residues. Germline CDR1 and CDR2: LGHNA and YSLEER. This CDR3 is CASSQDDRAREAFF. The CDR3 DNA reads TGCGCCAGCAGCCAAGATGACAGGGCGAGGGAAGCTTTCTTT.

The chain has TRBV5-6 and TRBJ2-3; TRBD1 matches at 7 bases. Germline CDR1 and CDR2: SGHDT and YYEEEE. Germline trimming cut 3 bases from V and 10 bases from J; bases unmatched to any gene: 8. The CDR3 runs 13 residues. In nucleotides, the CDR3 is TGTGCCAGCAGCTCCGATGGGACAGCATCGCAGTATTTT. It translates to CASSSDGTASQYF.

This clone was seen more than once but under ten times. The rearrangement joins TRBV6-4 to TRBJ2-7, with D maybe TRBD1 (7 bases). Germline loops: CDR1 MRHNA, CDR2 SNTAGT. The CDR3 contains 19 residues. The V gene lost 5 bases and the J gene lost 0 bases, with 26 bases spanning the gap. The DNA for the CDR3 is TGTGCCAGCAGTTATCCGGGACAGAGGACTACCACAATCTCCTACGAGCAGTACTTC. Amino acids: CASSYPGQRTTTISYEQYF.

DNA of the CDR3: TGTGCCAGCAGCTTGGATGTAGCGGGAGCTGATGAGCAGTTCTTC. Translating it yields CASSLDVAGADEQFF. The V call is TRBV5-6, the J call TRBJ2-1, with 9 bases fitting TRBD2. In germline, CDR1 is SGHDT, CDR2 YYEEEE. The CDR3 spans 15 residues. Trimming took 0 bases from V and 8 from J; bases not matched to a gene: 6.

The genes are TRBV5-6 and TRBJ2-1; no clear D gene. The CDR3 is 17 amino acids. The ends were cut back, 2 bases at V and 4 bases at J, with 19 bases in the middle. Germline V gene sequence: CDR1 SGHDT, CDR2 YYEEEE. The CDR3 is CASSFLFGQYGYNEQFF. The DNA for the CDR3 is TGTGCCAGCAGCTTTCTGTTTGGGCAGTACGGGTACAATGAGCAGTTCTTC.

The genes are TRBV11-3 and TRBJ2-7; D ambiguous. The CDR3 length is 13 residues. Trimming took 1 base from V and 3 from J, leaving 7 bases between them. CDR1 is SGHNT, CDR2 YENEEA, per germline. The CDR3 loop reads CASSLGASYEQYF. DNA for the CDR3: TGTGCCAGCAGCTTAGGGGCTAGCTACGAGCAGTACTTC.

The chain uses TRBV29-1 and TRBJ1-1, with D possibly matching TRBD1 (5 bases). In germline, CDR1 is SQVTM, CDR2 ANQGSEA. This CDR3 contains 14 residues. Trimming shortened V by 2 bases and J by 0 bases, and 10 bases separated the two germline ends. CDR3 DNA sequence: TGCAGCGTTGAACCGACAGTTCTGAACACTGAAGCTTTCTTT. Its translation is CSVEPTVLNTEAFF.

The CDR3 sequence: CASGLAPYNEQFF. CDR3 in DNA: TGTGCTAGTGGCCTAGCTCCCTACAATGAGCAGTTCTTC. The rearrangement joins TRBV12-5 to TRBJ2-1; possible D gene TRBD2, 5 bases. CDR1 is LGHNT and CDR2 is FRNRAP in the germline V gene. The CDR3 is made up of 13 amino acids. With 6 bases removed from V and 2 bases from J, the gap between germline ends came to 8 bases.

The chain is built from TRBV11-1 and TRBJ2-1, with 10 bases matching TRBD2. The germline CDR1 and CDR2 sequences are SGHAT and FQDESV (reference sequence). The length of the CDR3 is 15 residues. The junction had 8 bases not matched to a gene; V was cut back by 2 bases and J by 10 bases. The CDR3 protein is CASSLFPSGSGEQFF. The CDR3 region has the DNA TGTGCCAGCAGCTTATTTCCTAGCGGGAGCGGGGAGCAGTTCTTC.

V gene TRBV5-1 combines with J gene TRBJ2-7, with 10 bases identical to TRBD2. This CDR3 region has 15 residues. CDR1 is SGHRS, CDR2 YFSETQ, per germline. The V gene end was trimmed by 3 bases and the J gene end by 7 bases; junction bases not matched to a gene: 10. CDR3 coding DNA: TGCGCCAGCAGCTGGACTAGCGGCCCTACGTCGGAGCAGTACTTC. It codes for CASSWTSGPTSEQYF.

This clone was recorded once. The chain carries TRBV29-1 and TRBJ2-7, with 12 bases fitting TRBD2. The CDR3 has 14 residues. Trimming cost V 5 bases and J 3 bases; bases outside gene matches: 5. Looked up from germline, CDR1 is SQVTM and CDR2 is ANQGSEA. The CDR3 DNA reads as TGCAGCGTTTTGCTAGCGGGAGGGCGCTACGAGCAGTACTTC. Its translation is CSVLLAGGRYEQYF.

V gene TRBV11-2 combines with J gene TRBJ2-5; D gene uncertain. This CDR3 spans 11 amino acids. V was cut by 3 bases and J by 1 base, with 0 bases left in between. In germline, CDR1 is SGHAT, CDR2 FQNNGV. The CDR3 region has the DNA TGTGCCAGCAGCTTCCAAGAGACCCAGTACTTC. Amino acid sequence: CASSFQETQYF. Together with reference TRBV11-2 and TRBJ2-5, the CDR3 gives the full variable domain: EAGVAQSPRYKIIEKRQSVAFWCNPISGHATLYWYQQILGQGPKLLIQFQNNGVVDDSQLPKDRFSAERLKGVDSTLKIQPAKLEDSAVYLCASSFQETQYFGPGTRLLVL.

The CDR3 nucleotides are TGTGCCAGCAGCGCCGGATCAGGGTATACTGAAGCTTTCTTT. This encodes CASSAGSGYTEAFF. V usage is TRBV9 and J usage is TRBJ1-1, with D maybe TRBD1 (5 bases). The CDR3 loop spans 14 amino acids. Germline loops: CDR1 SGDLS, CDR2 YYNGEE. The ends were cut back, 3 bases at V and 5 bases at J, with 14 bases in the middle. Complete variable domain (other parts from reference TRBV9 and TRBJ1-1): DSGVTQTPKHLITATGQRVTLRCSPRSGDLSVYWYQQSLDQGLQFLIQYYNGEERAKGNILERFSAQQFPDLHSELNLSSLELGDSALYFCASSAGSGYTEAFFGQGTRLTVV.

V gene TRBV4-2 combines with J gene TRBJ2-1, with 12 bases identical to TRBD2. The CDR3 has 20 residues. Losses at the gene ends were 2 bases for V and 0 bases for J; bases not matched to a gene: 11. From germline, CDR1 is LGHNA and CDR2 YNFKEQ. CDR3 sequence: CASSQLLAGGLISSYNEQFF. In DNA form, the CDR3 reads TGTGCCAGCAGCCAACTACTAGCGGGAGGCTTGATTAGCTCCTACAATGAGCAGTTCTTC.

The rearrangement links TRBV4-1 to TRBJ1-1, with D perhaps TRBD1 (6 bases). V was clipped by 2 bases and J by 2 bases, with 9 bases between them. Germline-derived CDR1 and CDR2 are MGHRA and YSYEKL. The CDR3 totals 14 residues. CDR3 loop: CASSQSGDNTEAFF. CDR3 nucleotide sequence: TGCGCCAGCAGCCAATCAGGGGATAACACTGAAGCTTTCTTT.

The chain couples TRBV27 to TRBJ1-1, with a weak D call TRBD1 (5 bases). Germline V lookup: CDR1 MNHEY, CDR2 SMNVEV (reference sequence). Trimming took 7 bases from V and 2 from J, leaving 17 bases between them. This CDR3 region has 15 residues. Here the CDR3 DNA reads TGTGCCAGCATCCCCCGACGGGGGGAAAACACTGAAGCTTTCTTT. Its translation: CASIPRRGENTEAFF.

J is TRBJ1-2 and V is TRBV7-9, with a weak D call TRBD1 (5 bases). The V gene's germline CDR1 is SEHNR and CDR2 FQNEAQ (reference sequence). V shed 3 bases and J shed 8 bases, with 10 bases lying between them. The CDR3 totals 12 residues. The CDR3 here is CASSLGGLGYTF. DNA for the CDR3: TGTGCCAGCAGCTTGGGGGGATTAGGCTACACCTTC.

The gene calls are TRBV11-2 and TRBJ2-3, with 8 positions matching TRBD1. This CDR3 has 14 residues. Germline lookup yields CDR1 SGHAT and CDR2 FQNNGV. V gave up 6 bases and J gave up 4 bases; unmatched junction bases: 6. CDR3 amino acids: CASSHPGGSDTQYF. The CDR3 DNA sequence: TGTGCCAGCAGTCATCCAGGGGGCTCAGATACGCAGTATTTT.